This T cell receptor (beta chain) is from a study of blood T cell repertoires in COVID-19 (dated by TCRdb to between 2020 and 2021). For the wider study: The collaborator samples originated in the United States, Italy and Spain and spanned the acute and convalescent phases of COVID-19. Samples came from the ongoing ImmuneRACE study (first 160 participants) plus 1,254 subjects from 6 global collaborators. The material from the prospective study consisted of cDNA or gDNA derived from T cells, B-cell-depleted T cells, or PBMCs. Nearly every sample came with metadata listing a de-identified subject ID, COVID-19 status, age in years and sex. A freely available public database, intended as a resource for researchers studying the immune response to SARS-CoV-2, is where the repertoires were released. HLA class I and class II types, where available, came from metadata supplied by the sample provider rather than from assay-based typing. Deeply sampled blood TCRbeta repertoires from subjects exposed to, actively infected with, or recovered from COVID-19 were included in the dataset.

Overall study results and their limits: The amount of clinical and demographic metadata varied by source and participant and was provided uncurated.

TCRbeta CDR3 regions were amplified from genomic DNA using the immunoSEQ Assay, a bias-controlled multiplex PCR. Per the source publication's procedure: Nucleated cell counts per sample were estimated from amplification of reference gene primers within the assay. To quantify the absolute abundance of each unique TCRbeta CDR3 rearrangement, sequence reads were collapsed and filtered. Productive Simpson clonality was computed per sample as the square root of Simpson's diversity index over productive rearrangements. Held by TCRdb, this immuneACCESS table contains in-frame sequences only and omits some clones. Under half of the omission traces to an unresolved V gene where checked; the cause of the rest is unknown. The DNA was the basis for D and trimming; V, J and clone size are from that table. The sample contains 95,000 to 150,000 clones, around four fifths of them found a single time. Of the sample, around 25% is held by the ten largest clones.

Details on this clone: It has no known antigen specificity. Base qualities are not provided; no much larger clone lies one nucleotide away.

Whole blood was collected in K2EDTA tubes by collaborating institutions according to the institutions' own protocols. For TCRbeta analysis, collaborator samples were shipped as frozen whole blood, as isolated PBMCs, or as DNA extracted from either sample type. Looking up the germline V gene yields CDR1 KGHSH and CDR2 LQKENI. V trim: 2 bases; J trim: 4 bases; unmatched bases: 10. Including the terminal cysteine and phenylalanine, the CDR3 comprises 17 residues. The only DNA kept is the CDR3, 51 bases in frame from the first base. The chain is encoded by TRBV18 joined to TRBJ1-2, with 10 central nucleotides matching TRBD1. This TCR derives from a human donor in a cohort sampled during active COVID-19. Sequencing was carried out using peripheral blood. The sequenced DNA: TGTGCCAGCTCACCAAAGAAGGGACAGGGGACTAGCTATGGCTACACCTTC. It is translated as CASSPKKGQGTSYGYTF. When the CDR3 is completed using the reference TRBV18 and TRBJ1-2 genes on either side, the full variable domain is NAGVMQNPRHLVRRRGQEARLRCSPMKGHSHVYWYRQLPEEGLKFMVYLQKENIIDESGMPKERFSAEFPKEGPSILRIQQVVRGDSAAYFCASSPKKGQGTSYGYTFGSGTRLTVV.